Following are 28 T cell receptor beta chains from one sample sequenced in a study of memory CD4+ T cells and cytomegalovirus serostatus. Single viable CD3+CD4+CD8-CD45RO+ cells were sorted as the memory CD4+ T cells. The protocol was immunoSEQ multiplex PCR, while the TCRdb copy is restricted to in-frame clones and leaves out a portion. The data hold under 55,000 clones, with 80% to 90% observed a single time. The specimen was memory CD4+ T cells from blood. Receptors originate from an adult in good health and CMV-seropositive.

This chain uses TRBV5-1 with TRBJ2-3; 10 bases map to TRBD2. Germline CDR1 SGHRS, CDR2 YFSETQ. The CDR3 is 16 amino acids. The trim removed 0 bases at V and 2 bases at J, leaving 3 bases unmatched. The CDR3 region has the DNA TGCGCCAGCAGCTTGGTTAGCGGGGGGTACACAGATACGCAGTATTTT. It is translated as CASSLVSGGYTDTQYF.

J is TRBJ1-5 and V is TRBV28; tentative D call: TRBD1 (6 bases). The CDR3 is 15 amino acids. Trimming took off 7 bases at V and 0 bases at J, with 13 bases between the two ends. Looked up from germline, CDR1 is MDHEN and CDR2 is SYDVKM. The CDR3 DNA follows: TGTGCCAGCATGGGGGCAGGGCATAGCAATCAGCCCCAGCATTTT. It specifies CASMGAGHSNQPQHF.

CDR3 nucleotide sequence: TGTGCCATCAAAAGTCCGGGGAATTCCTACGAGCAGTACTTC. Amino acid sequence: CAIKSPGNSYEQYF. The chain carries TRBV10-3 and TRBJ2-7; D is possibly TRBD2 (5 bases). This CDR3 region has 14 residues. V dropped 7 bases and J dropped 1 base, with 14 bases sitting between them. Germline V gives CDR1 ENHRY, CDR2 SYGVKD.

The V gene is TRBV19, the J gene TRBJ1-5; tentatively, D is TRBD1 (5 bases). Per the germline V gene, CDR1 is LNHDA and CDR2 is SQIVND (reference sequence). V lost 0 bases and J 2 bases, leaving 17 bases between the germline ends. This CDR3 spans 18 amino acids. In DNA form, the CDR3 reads TGTGCCAGTAGTATAGATGGGGCAGGGTTGGGAGGCAATCAGCCCCAGCATTTT. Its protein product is CASSIDGAGLGGNQPQHF. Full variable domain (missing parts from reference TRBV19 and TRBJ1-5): DGGITQSPKYLFRKEGQNVTLSCEQNLNHDAMYWYRQDPGQGLRLIYYSQIVNDFQKGDIAEGYSVSREKKESFPLTVTSAQKNPTAFYLCASSIDGAGLGGNQPQHFGDGTRLSIL.

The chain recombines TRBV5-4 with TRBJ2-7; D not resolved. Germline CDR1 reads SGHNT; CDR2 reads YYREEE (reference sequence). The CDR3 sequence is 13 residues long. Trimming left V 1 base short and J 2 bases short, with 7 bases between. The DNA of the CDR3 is TGTGCCAGCAGCTTGCCGGAAACCTACGAGCAGTACTTC. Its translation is CASSLPETYEQYF.

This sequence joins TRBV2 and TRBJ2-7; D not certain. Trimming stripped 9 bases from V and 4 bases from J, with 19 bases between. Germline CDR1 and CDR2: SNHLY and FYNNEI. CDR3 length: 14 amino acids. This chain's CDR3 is CASKGRDALYEQYF. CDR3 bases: TGTGCCAGTAAAGGAAGGGATGCTTTATACGAGCAGTACTTC.

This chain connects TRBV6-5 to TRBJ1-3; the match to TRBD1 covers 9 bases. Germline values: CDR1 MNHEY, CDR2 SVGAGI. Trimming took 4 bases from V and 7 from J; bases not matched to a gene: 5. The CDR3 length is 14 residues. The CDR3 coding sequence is TGTGCCAGCAGTTTCGGACAGGGGTGGAACACCATATATTTT. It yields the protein CASSFGQGWNTIYF.

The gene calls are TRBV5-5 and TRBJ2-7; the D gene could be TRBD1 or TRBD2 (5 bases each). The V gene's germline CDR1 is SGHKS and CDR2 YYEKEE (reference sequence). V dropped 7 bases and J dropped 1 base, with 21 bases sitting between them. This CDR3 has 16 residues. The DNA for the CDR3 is TGTGCCAGCCGTCGGACTGGGACCCTATTGTCCTACGAGCAGTACTTC. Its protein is CASRRTGTLLSYEQYF.

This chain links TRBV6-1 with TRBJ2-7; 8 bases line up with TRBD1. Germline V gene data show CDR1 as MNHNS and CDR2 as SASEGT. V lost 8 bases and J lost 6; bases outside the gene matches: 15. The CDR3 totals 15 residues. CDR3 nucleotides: TGTGCCAGCCGCATAGCCCAGGGGGCAAGGGGCGAGCAGTACTTC. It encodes CASRIAQGARGEQYF.

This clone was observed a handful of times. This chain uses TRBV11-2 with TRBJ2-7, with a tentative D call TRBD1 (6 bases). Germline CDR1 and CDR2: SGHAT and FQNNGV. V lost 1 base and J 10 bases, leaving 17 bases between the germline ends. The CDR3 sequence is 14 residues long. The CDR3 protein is CASSLGLQGGEQYF. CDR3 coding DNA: TGTGCCAGCAGCTTAGGGTTACAGGGTGGTGAACAGTACTTC.

The CDR3 coding sequence is TGCGCCAGCAGCTACGGACAGGGGTGGGGCTACACCTTC. This gives the protein CASSYGQGWGYTF. This chain joins TRBV5-1 and TRBJ1-2; 9 nucleotides agree with TRBD1. From germline, CDR1 is SGHRS and CDR2 YFSETQ. Losses at the gene ends were 3 bases for V and 8 bases for J; bases not matched to a gene: 5. CDR3 length equals 13 residues.

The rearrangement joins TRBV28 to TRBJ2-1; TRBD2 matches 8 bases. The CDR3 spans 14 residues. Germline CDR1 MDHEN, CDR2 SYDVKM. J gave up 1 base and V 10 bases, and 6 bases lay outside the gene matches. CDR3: CATQREHSYNEQFF. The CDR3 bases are TGTGCCACCCAGCGGGAGCATTCCTACAATGAGCAGTTCTTC. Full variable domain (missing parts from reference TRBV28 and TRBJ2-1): DVKVTQSSRYLVKRTGEKVFLECVQDMDHENMFWYRQDPGLGLRLIYFSYDVKMKEKGDIPEGYSVSREKKERFSLILESASTNQTSMYLCATQREHSYNEQFFGPGTRLTVL.

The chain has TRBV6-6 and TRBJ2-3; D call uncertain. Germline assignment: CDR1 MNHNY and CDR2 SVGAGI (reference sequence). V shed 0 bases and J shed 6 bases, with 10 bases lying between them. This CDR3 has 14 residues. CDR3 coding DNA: TGTGCCAGCAGTTACTCGATTTCCCAGGATACGCAGTATTTT. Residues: CASSYSISQDTQYF.

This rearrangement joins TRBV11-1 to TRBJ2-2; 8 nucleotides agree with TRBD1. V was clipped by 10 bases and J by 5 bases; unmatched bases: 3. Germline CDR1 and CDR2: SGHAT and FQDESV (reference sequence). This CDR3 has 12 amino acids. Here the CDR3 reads CATDRGTGELFF. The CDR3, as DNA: TGTGCCACTGACAGGGGAACCGGGGAGCTGTTTTTT.

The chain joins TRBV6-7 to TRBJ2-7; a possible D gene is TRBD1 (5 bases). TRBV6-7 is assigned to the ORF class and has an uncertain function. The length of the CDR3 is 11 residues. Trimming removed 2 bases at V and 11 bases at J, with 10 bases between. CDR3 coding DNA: TGTGCCAGCAGTTACGGTGTAGGGGAGTACTTC. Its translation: CASSYGVGEYF.

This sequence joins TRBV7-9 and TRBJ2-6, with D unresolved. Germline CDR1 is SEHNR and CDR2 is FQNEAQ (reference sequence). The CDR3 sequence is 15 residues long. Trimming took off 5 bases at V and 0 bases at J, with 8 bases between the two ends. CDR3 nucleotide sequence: TGTGCCAGCAGCCCTGTAGTCTCTGGGGCCAACGTCCTGACTTTC. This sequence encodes CASSPVVSGANVLTF.

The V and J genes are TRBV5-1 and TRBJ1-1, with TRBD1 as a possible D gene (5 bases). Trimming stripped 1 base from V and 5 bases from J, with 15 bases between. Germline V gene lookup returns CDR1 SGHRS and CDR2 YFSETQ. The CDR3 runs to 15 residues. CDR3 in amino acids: CASSLYPGYETEAFF. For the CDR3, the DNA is TGCGCCAGCAGCTTGTATCCAGGGTATGAAACTGAAGCTTTCTTT. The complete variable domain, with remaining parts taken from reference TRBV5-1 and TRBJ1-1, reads KAGVTQTPRYLIKTRGQQVTLSCSPISGHRSVSWYQQTPGQGLQFLFEYFSETQRNKGNFPGRFSGRQFSNSRSEMNVSTLELGDSALYLCASSLYPGYETEAFFGQGTRLTVV.

The CDR3: CASSLDGQLNTEAFF. The CDR3 DNA reads TGTGCCAGCAGCTTAGACGGGCAGCTGAACACTGAAGCTTTCTTT. V usage is TRBV7-8 and J usage is TRBJ1-1, with unresolved D. Trimming stripped 1 base from V and 0 bases from J, with 9 bases between. The CDR3 runs 15 residues. Germline V gene sequence: CDR1 SGHVS, CDR2 FQNEAQ.

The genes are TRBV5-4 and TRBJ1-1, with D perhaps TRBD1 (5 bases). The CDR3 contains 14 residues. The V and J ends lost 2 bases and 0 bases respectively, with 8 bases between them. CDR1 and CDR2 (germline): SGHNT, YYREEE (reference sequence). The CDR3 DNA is TGTGCCAGCAGCTTAGGGGACCTGAACACTGAAGCTTTCTTT. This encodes CASSLGDLNTEAFF.

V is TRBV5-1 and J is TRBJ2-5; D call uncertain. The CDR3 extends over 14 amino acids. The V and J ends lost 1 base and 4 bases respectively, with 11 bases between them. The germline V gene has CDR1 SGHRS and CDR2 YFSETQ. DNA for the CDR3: TGCGCCAGCAGCTTGTCTCCCACTCCAGAGACCCAGTACTTC. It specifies CASSLSPTPETQYF.

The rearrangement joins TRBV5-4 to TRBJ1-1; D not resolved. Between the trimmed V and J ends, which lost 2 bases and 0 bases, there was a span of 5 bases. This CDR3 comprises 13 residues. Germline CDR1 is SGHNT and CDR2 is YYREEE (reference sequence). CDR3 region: CASSFEMNTEAFF. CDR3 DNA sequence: TGTGCCAGCAGCTTCGAGATGAACACTGAAGCTTTCTTT. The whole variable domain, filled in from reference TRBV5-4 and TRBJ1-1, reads ETGVTQSPTHLIKTRGQQVTLRCSSQSGHNTVSWYQQALGQGPQFIFQYYREEENGRGNFPPRFSGLQFPNYSSELNVNALELDDSALYLCASSFEMNTEAFFGQGTRLTVV.

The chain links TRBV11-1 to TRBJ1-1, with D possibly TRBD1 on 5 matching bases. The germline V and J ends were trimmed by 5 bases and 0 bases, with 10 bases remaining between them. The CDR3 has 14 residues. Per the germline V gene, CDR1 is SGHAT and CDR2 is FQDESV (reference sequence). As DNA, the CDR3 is TGTGCCAGCAGCCGGGGACGGCTGAACACTGAAGCTTTCTTT. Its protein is CASSRGRLNTEAFF.

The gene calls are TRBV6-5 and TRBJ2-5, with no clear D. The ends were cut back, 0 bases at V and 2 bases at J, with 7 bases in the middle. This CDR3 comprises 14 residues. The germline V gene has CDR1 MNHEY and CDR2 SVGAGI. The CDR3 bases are TGTGCCAGCAGTTACTCAGCTATACAAGAGACCCAGTACTTC. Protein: CASSYSAIQETQYF.

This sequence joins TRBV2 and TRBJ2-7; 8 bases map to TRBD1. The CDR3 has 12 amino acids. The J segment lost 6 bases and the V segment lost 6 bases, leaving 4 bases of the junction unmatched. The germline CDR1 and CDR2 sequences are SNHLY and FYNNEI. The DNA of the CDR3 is TGTGCCAGCAGCCCCGACAGGGGCGAGCAGTACTTC. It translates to CASSPDRGEQYF.

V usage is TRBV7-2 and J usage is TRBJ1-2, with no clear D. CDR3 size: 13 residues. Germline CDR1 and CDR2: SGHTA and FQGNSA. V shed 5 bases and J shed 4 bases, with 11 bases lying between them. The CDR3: CASSEEIGYGYTF. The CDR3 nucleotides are TGTGCCAGCAGCGAGGAGATCGGCTATGGCTACACCTTC.

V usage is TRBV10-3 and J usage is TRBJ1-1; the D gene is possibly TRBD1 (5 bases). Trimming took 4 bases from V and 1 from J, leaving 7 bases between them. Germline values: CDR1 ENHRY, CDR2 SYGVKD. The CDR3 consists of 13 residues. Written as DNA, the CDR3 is TGTGCCATCAGTGGCAGGGAGAACACTGAAGCTTTCTTT. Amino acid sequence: CAISGRENTEAFF.

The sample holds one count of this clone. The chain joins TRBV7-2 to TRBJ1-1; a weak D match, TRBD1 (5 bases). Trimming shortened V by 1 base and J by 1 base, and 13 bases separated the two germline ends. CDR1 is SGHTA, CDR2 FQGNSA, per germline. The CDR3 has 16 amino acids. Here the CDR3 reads CASSLEWGTGNTEAFF. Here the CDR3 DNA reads TGTGCCAGCAGCTTAGAGTGGGGGACGGGGAACACTGAAGCTTTCTTT.

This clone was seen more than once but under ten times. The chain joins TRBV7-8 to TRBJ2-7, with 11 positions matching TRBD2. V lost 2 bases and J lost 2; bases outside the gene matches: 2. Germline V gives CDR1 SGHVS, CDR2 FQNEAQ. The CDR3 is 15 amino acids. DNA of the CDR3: TGTGCCAGCAGCTTAAGACTAGCGGGACCCTACGAGCAGTACTTC. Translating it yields CASSLRLAGPYEQYF.